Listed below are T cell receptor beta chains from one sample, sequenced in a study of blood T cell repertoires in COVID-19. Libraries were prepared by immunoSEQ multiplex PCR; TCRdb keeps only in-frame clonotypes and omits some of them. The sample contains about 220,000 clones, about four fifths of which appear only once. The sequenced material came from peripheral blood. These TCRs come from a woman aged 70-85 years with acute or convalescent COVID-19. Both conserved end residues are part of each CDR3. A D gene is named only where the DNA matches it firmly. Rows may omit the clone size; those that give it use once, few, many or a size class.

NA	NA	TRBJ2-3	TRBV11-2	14	TGTGCCAGCAGCTTAGGACAGATAGCGGCGGGGCGGTATTTT	CASSLGQIAAGRYF
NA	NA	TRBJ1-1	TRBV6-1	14	TGTGCCAGCAGTGAAGGGGGCATGAACACTGAAGCTTTCTTT	CASSEGGMNTEAFF
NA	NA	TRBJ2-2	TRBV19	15	TGTGCCAGTAGAGAAAGGAGCAGAGGATCCGGGGAGCTGTTTTTT	CASRERSRGSGELFF
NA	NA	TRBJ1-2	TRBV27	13	TGTGCCAGCAGAAGTACAGGGTCCAGTGGCTACACCTTC	CASRSTGSSGYTF
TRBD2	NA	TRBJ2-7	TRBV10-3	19	TGTGCCATCAGTGAGTCTCTTGGACTAGCGGGGGGGCAGGTCCACGAGCAGTACTTC	CAISESLGLAGGQVHEQYF
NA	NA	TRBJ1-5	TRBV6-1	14	TGTGCCAGCAGTGATGGCGGGGGGGATCAGCCCCAGCATTTT	CASSDGGGDQPQHF
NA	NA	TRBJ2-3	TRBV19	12	TGTGCCGCGGGATACAGCGCAGATACGCAGTATTTT	CAAGYSADTQYF
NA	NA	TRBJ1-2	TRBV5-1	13	TGCGCCAGCAGCCGAAACCCCGGGGAAGGCTACACCTTC	CASSRNPGEGYTF
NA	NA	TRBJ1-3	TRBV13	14	TGTGCCAGCAGCTTTGGCTCCTCAGTAAACACCATATATTTT	CASSFGSSVNTIYF
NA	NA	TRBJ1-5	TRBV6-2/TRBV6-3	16	TGTGCCAGCAGTTACAGGGGCCGCTCGACAAATCAGCCCCAGCATTTT	CASSYRGRSTNQPQHF
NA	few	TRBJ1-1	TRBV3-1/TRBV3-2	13	TGTGCCAGCAGCCAAGGGGACTGGGCTGAAGCTTTCTTT	CASSQGDWAEAFF
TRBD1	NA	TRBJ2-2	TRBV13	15	TGTGCCAGCAGCTCGGACAGGGCGGGCACCGGGGAGCTGTTTTTT	CASSSDRAGTGELFF
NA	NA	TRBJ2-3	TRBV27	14	TGTGCCAGCAGTATGGCGGGGCACACAGATACGCAGTATTTT	CASSMAGHTDTQYF
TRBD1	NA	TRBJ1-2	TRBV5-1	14	TGCGCCAGCAGAGAAGGGACAGGGGTAAAAGGCTACACCTTC	CASREGTGVKGYTF
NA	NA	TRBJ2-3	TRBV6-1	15	TGTGCCAGCAGTGACCGGGGGGCCCTCGCAGATACGCAGTATTTT	CASSDRGALADTQYF
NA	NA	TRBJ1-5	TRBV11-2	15	TGTGCCAGCAGCTCAGGAAAACATCAGGGTCAGCCCCAGCATTTT	CASSSGKHQGQPQHF
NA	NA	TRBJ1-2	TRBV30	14	TGTGCCTGGGCAAAAAAGGGGATTCTCTATGGCTACACCTTC	CAWAKKGILYGYTF
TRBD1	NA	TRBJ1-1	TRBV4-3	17	TGCGCCAGCAGCCAAGAAAACAGGGGCCTACGTGTCACTGAAGCTTTCTTT	CASSQENRGLRVTEAFF
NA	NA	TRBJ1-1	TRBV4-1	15	TGCGCCAGCAGCCTACAGGAATTTTCGAACACTGAAGCTTTCTTT	CASSLQEFSNTEAFF
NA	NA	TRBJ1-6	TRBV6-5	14	TGTGCCAGCAGTTACACCAGGGGTAATTCACCCCTCCACTTT	CASSYTRGNSPLHF
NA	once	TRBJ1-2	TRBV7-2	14	TGTGCCAGCAGCCTTCCACAGGGCCTGGGCGGCTACACCTTC	CASSLPQGLGGYTF
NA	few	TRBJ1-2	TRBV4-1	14	TGCGCCAGCAGCCAAGCTACAGGGCTCTATGGCTACACCTTC	CASSQATGLYGYTF
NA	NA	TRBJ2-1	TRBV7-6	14	TGTGCCAGCAGCTTAGAAAGAGGGAGCGATGAGCAGTTCTTC	CASSLERGSDEQFF
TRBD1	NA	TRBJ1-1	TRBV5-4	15	TGTGCCAGCAGTTCGCGCAGGGGGCGGGAAACTGAAGCTTTCTTT	CASSSRRGRETEAFF
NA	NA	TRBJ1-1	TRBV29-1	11	TGCAGCGTTGAGTTCAGGACTGAAGCTTTCTTT	CSVEFRTEAFF
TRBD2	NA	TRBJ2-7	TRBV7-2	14	TGTGCCAGCAGCCGTGAGCGGGGGCCTTACGAGCAGTACTTC	CASSRERGPYEQYF
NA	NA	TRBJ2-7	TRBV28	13	TGTGCCAGCAGTTTACCTGCAGGGTCCGAGCAGTACTTC	CASSLPAGSEQYF
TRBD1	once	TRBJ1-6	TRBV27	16	TGTGCCAGCAGCCTGGGACAGAACCCCTATAATTCACCCCTCCACTTT	CASSLGQNPYNSPLHF
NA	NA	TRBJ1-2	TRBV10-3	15	TGTGCCATCAGTGAGTCGGGGCCACTAACTATCGGCTACACCTTC	CAISESGPLTIGYTF
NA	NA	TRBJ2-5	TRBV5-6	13	TGTGCCAGCAGCGAACAGAACCAAGAGACCCAGTACTTC	CASSEQNQETQYF
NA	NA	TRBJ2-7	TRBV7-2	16	TGTGCCAGCAGCTTAGCGCCCACCCAACTCTCCTACGAGCAGTACTTC	CASSLAPTQLSYEQYF
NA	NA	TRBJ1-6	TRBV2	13	TGTGCCAGCACCTCTTGGGGGGAATCACCCCTCCACTTT	CASTSWGESPLHF
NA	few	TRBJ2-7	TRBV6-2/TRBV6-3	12	TGTGCCAGCAGTTACACCGGCTACGAGCAGTACTTC	CASSYTGYEQYF
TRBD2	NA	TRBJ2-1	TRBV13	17	TGTGCCAGCAGCCCGGGGACTAGCGGGGGGCCGTGGGATGAGCAGTTCTTC	CASSPGTSGGPWDEQFF
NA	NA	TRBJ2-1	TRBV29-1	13	TGCAGCGTGAAGGACAGCCTCTACAATGAGCAGTTCTTC	CSVKDSLYNEQFF
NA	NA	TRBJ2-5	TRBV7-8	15	TGTGCCAGCAGCTTAGCGGTCCAGTACCAAGAGACCCAGTACTTC	CASSLAVQYQETQYF
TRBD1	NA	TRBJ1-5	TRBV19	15	TGTGCCAGCCACCGGGACAGGGGGTCTAATCAGCCCCAGCATTTT	CASHRDRGSNQPQHF
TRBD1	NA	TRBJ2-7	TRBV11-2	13	TGTGCCAGCAGCCGGGACAGTACCTACGAGCAGTACTTC	CASSRDSTYEQYF
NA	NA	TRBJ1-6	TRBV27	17	TGTGCCAGCAGTTTGGGGCAGAAGAGCTCCTATAATTCACCCCTCCACTTT	CASSLGQKSSYNSPLHF
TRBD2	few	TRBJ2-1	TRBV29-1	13	TGCAGCGTAGCGCGGACTAGCGGGGGTGAGCAGTTCTTC	CSVARTSGGEQFF
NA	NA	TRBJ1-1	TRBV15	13	TGTGCCACCAGCAGAGGGAGAGACACTGAAGCTTTCTTT	CATSRGRDTEAFF
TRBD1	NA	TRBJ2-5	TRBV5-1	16	TGCGCCAGCAGCTTGGGGGACAGGGGGTTTCAAGAGACCCAGTACTTC	CASSLGDRGFQETQYF
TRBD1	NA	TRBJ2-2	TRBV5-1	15	TGCGCCAGCAGCTTGGGGACAGGGGGCACCGGGGAGCTGTTTTTT	CASSLGTGGTGELFF
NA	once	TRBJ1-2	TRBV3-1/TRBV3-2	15	TGTGCCAGCAGCCCCTGGGGAGGGACGGACTATGGCTACACCTTC	CASSPWGGTDYGYTF
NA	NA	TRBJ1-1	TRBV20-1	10	TGCAGTCTTCGGGACACTGAAGCTTTCTTT	CSLRDTEAFF
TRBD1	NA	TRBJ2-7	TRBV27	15	TGTGCCAGCAGCCAACCGGGACAGGGGGCGAACGAGCAGTACTTC	CASSQPGQGANEQYF
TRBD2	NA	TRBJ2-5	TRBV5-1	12	TGCGCCAGCAGCTTGACCCGGGAGGCCCAGTACTTC	CASSLTREAQYF
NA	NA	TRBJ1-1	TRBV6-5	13	TGTGCCAGCAGTTATTCCTCAACTTCCGAAGCTTTCTTT	CASSYSSTSEAFF
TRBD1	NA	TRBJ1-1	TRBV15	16	TGTGCCACCAGCAGAGAAAGGGGACAGGGGGGAACTGAAGCTTTCTTT	CATSRERGQGGTEAFF
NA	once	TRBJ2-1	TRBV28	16	TGTGCCAGCAGTACTCCCTCGGGGGGCCATCGGGATGAGCAGTTCTTC	CASSTPSGGHRDEQFF
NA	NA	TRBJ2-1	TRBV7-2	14	TGTGCCAGCAGCTTAGCGGGCAAAACCAATGAGCAGTTCTTC	CASSLAGKTNEQFF
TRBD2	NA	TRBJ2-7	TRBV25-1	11	TGTGCCTCTAGCGGGGGCTACGAGCAGTACTTC	CASSGGYEQYF
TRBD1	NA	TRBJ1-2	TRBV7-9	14	TGTGCCAGCAGCCTAGGACAGGCCCCCTATGGCTACACCTTC	CASSLGQAPYGYTF
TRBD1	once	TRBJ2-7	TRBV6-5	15	TGTGCCAGCAGTCGGACAGGGAGGTCTTCCTACGAGCAGTACTTC	CASSRTGRSSYEQYF
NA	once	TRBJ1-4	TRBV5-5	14	TGTGCCAGCAGCTGGGCCGCAACTAATGAAAAACTGTTTTTT	CASSWAATNEKLFF
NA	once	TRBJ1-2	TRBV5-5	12	TGTGCCAGCAGCGACCGGACTTTGGGCTACACCTTC	CASSDRTLGYTF
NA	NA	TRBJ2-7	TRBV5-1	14	TGCGCCAGCAAACTAGAGGGGGACCGTTACGAGCAGTACTTC	CASKLEGDRYEQYF
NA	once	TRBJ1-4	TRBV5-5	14	TGTGCCAGCAGCCGGAGTGGAACTAATGAAAAACTGTTTTTT	CASSRSGTNEKLFF
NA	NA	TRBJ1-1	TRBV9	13	TGTGCCAGCAGCCCGACAGGGAACACTGAAGCTTTCTTT	CASSPTGNTEAFF
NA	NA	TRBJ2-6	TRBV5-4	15	TGTGCCAGCAGCCCACAGGGCACTGGGGCCAACGTCCTGACTTTC	CASSPQGTGANVLTF